A selection of T cell receptor beta chains follows, all from one sample in a study of blood T cell repertoires in COVID-19. Libraries were prepared by immunoSEQ multiplex PCR; TCRdb keeps only in-frame clonotypes and omits some of them. The sample shows about 59,000 clones, about 73% of them seen only once. Sequencing was performed on peripheral blood. These TCRs come from a woman in her fifties or sixties with active or convalescent COVID-19. The CDR3 runs from the conserved cysteine through the conserved F or W. A D gene is named only where the DNA matches it firmly.

v_call	d_call	j_call	cdr3_aa	cdr3_nt
TRBV5-5	TRBD2	TRBJ2-7	CASSLTPGLGPYEQYF	TGTGCCAGCAGCTTAACGCCGGGACTAGGCCCTTACGAGCAGTACTTC
TRBV30	TRBD2	TRBJ2-2	CASPSGRAETGELFF	TGTGCCTCACCTAGCGGGAGGGCCGAAACCGGGGAGCTGTTTTTT
TRBV30	.	TRBJ2-5	CAWSVVGGAETQYF	TGTGCCTGGAGTGTAGTAGGGGGGGCTGAGACCCAGTACTTC
TRBV5-6	.	TRBJ2-2	CASSLLALGNTGELFF	TGTGCCAGCAGCTTACTAGCTCTGGGGAACACCGGGGAGCTGTTTTTT
TRBV6-4	.	TRBJ1-5	CASSAGPNQPQHF	TGTGCCAGCAGTGCAGGGCCCAATCAGCCCCAGCATTTT
TRBV19	.	TRBJ2-2	CASSIVRSTGELFF	TGTGCCAGTAGTATAGTTCGTTCCACCGGGGAGCTGTTTTTT
TRBV5-5	.	TRBJ2-7	CASSTEWRASSYEQYF	TGTGCCAGCAGCACTGAATGGAGGGCAAGCTCCTACGAGCAGTACTTC
TRBV30	TRBD1	TRBJ2-7	CAWGDREYEQYF	TGTGCCTGGGGGGACAGGGAGTACGAGCAGTACTTC
TRBV20-1	TRBD1	TRBJ2-3	CSASHGTGVADTQYF	TGCAGTGCTAGTCATGGGACAGGGGTTGCAGATACGCAGTATTTT
TRBV5-4	TRBD2	TRBJ2-5	CASSLGTSGSGQETQYF	TGTGCCAGCAGCTTGGGGACTAGCGGGAGTGGCCAAGAGACCCAGTACTTC